Listed below are T cell receptor beta chains from one sample, sequenced in a study of cytomegalovirus exposure and HLA in healthy donors. The repertoire was sequenced with immunoSEQ multiplex PCR; TCRdb's copy has only in-frame clones and lacks some. This table has 100,000 to 150,000 clones, roughly 80% appearing once. Sequenced: PBMCs. These receptors originate from a man between 25 and 39 years old in good health and CMV-seronegative. Both conserved end residues are part of each CDR3. D genes are given only for firm matches. Some rows have no size entry. The others give once, few or many, or a class for an expanded clone.

V	J	size	D	DNA	CDR3
TRBV19	TRBJ1-5	.	.	TGTGCCAGTAGGGACTGGGGAGCGGGTCAGCCCCAGCATTTT	CASRDWGAGQPQHF
TRBV5-1	TRBJ1-3	once	TRBD1	TGCGCCAGCAGGGTTCAGGGGGCTGGAAACACCATATATTTT	CASRVQGAGNTIYF
TRBV5-5	TRBJ2-7	.	.	TGTGCCAGCAGCTTGTGGGGGGTGGGTTCCTACGAGCAGTACTTC	CASSLWGVGSYEQYF
TRBV5-1	TRBJ2-7	.	.	TGCGCCAGCAGCTTTGGTCAGGGGCCCGAGCAGTACTTC	CASSFGQGPEQYF
TRBV9	TRBJ1-6	few	TRBD1	TGTGCCAGCAGCCCGCAGACAGGGGTCTATAATTCACCCCTCCACTTT	CASSPQTGVYNSPLHF
TRBV4-1	TRBJ2-7	.	.	TGCGCCAGCAGCCCCCCGGTTCTGAGGACTAACCCCTACGAGCAGTACTTC	CASSPPVLRTNPYEQYF
TRBV6-5	TRBJ1-1	.	.	TGTGCCAGCAGTTACGGAACAGGGAACACTGAAGCTTTCTTT	CASSYGTGNTEAFF
TRBV15	TRBJ1-6	.	TRBD1	TGTGCCACCAGCAGAGACCGACAGGGGACGAGTGCTTCACCCCTCCACTTT	CATSRDRQGTSASPLHF
TRBV19	TRBJ1-5	once	TRBD1	TGTGCCAGTAGTATAGGGGCAGGGGGAAATCAGCCCCAGCATTTT	CASSIGAGGNQPQHF
TRBV7-9	TRBJ1-4	.	.	TGTGCCAGCAGCTTAGGTCAGGGACTTAATGAAAAACTGTTTTTT	CASSLGQGLNEKLFF
TRBV2	TRBJ1-2	.	TRBD1	TGTGCCAGCAGTGGCGGGACAGGGGGTTATGGCTACACCTTC	CASSGGTGGYGYTF
TRBV7-8	TRBJ1-1	.	.	TGTGCCAGCAGCTTAGCATCCGGGAACACTGAAGCTTTCTTT	CASSLASGNTEAFF
TRBV5-6	TRBJ2-7	.	.	TGTGCCAGCAGCCTAGGACCAGGGTCCGAGCAGTACTTC	CASSLGPGSEQYF
TRBV30	TRBJ1-6	.	.	TGTGCCTGGAGTAGGGACACGTTTTTCTCACGTTCACCCCTCCACTTT	CAWSRDTFFSRSPLHF
TRBV18	TRBJ1-5	.	TRBD1	TGTGCCAGCTCACGACAGGGTCCTCAGCCCCAGCATTTT	CASSRQGPQPQHF
TRBV7-9	TRBJ1-2	.	.	TGTGCCAGCAGCTTAGCGGGGGGACCCCTCTATGGCTACACCTTC	CASSLAGGPLYGYTF
TRBV7-3	TRBJ2-3	.	TRBD2	TGTGCCAGCAGCCCGCAACTAGCGGGGGGCACAGATACGCAGTATTTT	CASSPQLAGGTDTQYF
TRBV13	TRBJ2-7	.	TRBD1	TGTGCCAGCAGCTTAGGGGGGGACAGGGGGTACGAGCAGTACTTC	CASSLGGDRGYEQYF
TRBV6-4	TRBJ2-1	.	.	TGTGCCAGCAGTTTTGGACAGTACAATGAGCAGTTCTTC	CASSFGQYNEQFF
TRBV9	TRBJ2-1	.	TRBD1	TGTGCCAGCAGCCCGGGACAGGGTAGGGATGAGCAGTTCTTC	CASSPGQGRDEQFF
TRBV10-3	TRBJ2-7	.	.	TGTGCCATCACCGCGGACAGACAAAGCTACGAGCAGTACTTC	CAITADRQSYEQYF
TRBV29-1	TRBJ2-7	.	.	TGCAGCGTTGGACAGTACGAGCAGTACTTC	CSVGQYEQYF
TRBV5-1	TRBJ1-3	.	TRBD1	TGCGCCAGCAGCTCCCGGGACAGGGGAAACACCATATATTTT	CASSSRDRGNTIYF
TRBV27	TRBJ2-1	.	TRBD2	TGTGCCAGCAGTGGACTAGCCTACAATGAGCAGTTCTTC	CASSGLAYNEQFF
TRBV5-1	TRBJ1-5	.	TRBD1	TGCGCCAGCAGTTACGTTGACAGGGCGCTCTATCAGCCCCAGCATTTT	CASSYVDRALYQPQHF
TRBV7-9	TRBJ2-5	.	.	TGTGCCAGCAGCTTAGACGCGACAATAATGGGGACCCAGTACTTC	CASSLDATIMGTQYF
TRBV5-4	TRBJ1-1	.	TRBD1	TGTGCCAGCAGCTCCAAGACAGGGGTGAACACTGAAGCTTTCTTT	CASSSKTGVNTEAFF
TRBV5-4	TRBJ2-2	.	.	TGTGCCAGCAGCCCTTGGACAAACGCCGGGGAGCTGTTTTTT	CASSPWTNAGELFF
TRBV19	TRBJ1-3	.	TRBD1	TGTGCCAGCTCAGACAGGGGAGGTGGAAACACCATATATTTT	CASSDRGGGNTIYF
TRBV20-1	TRBJ1-2	.	TRBD1	TGCAGTGCTACACAGGGGGATGGCTACACCTTC	CSATQGDGYTF
TRBV19	TRBJ2-1	.	TRBD1	TGTGCCAGTAGTATCTCCAGCCCGGGACAGGGCTACAATGAGCAGTTCTTC	CASSISSPGQGYNEQFF
TRBV9	TRBJ2-1	.	.	TGTGCCAGCAGCGCCGGCCAGGGTAACTTGGGAAGACGGGGGGAGCAGTTCTTC	CASSAGQGNLGRRGEQFF
TRBV27	TRBJ2-3	.	.	TGTGCCAGCAGTTTAGGGCTGAGCACAGATACGCAGTATTTT	CASSLGLSTDTQYF
TRBV9	TRBJ2-7	few	TRBD1	TGTGCCAGCAGTACCGCCGGGACAGGGGACTACGAGCAGTACTTC	CASSTAGTGDYEQYF
TRBV19	TRBJ1-1	once	.	TGTGCCAGTAGTATAGATACGGTGAACACTGAAGCTTTCTTT	CASSIDTVNTEAFF